This entry describes one T cell receptor beta chain. The data are from a study of blood T cell repertoires in COVID-19. Turning to the study itself: Both acute and convalescent COVID-19 samples were obtained from the United States, Italy and Spain. Sources were T cells, B-cell-depleted T cells, or PBMCs; the material itself was cDNA or gDNA.

This CDR3 is 16 amino acids long. Trimming left V 1 base short and J 6 bases short, with 16 bases between. Germline assignment: CDR1 KGHSY and CDR2 FQNENV. In the authors' workflow: Scientists estimated how many nucleated cells there were by amplifying reference gene primers. Method: immunoSEQ multiplex PCR; TCRdb's copy keeps in-frame clones and lacks some. V, J and clone size reflect that table, while D and trimming were determined from the DNA. Of fewer than 200,000 clones listed, around 88% are singletons. Everyone who took part was roughly 18 to 89 years old, and they came from about 25 US areas.

This chain joins TRBV16 and TRBJ1-5; D might be TRBD1 (5 bases). This clonotype was obtained from a woman between 45 and 60 years old in a cohort exposed to, infected with or recovered from COVID-19 (not recorded which). Material for sequencing was PBMCs or T cells enriched from blood (not recorded which). CDR3 bases: TGTGCCAGCAGCCAATGGGCCCAGGGCGGGATTCAGCCCCAGCATTTT. As protein: CASSQWAQGGIQPQHF.